The 12 T cell receptor beta chains below all came from one sample that was sequenced in a study of PD-L1 blockade in urothelial cancer. As for time point: peripheral blood 6 weeks after treatment start. Libraries were prepared by immunoSEQ multiplex PCR; TCRdb keeps only in-frame clonotypes and omits some of them. Of around 50,000 clones listed, around 85% are singletons. The material was PBMCs, obtained around atezolizumab (anti-PD-L1) treatment. These TCRs come from a man aged 50-59 years with urothelial cancer.

The chain links TRBV9 to TRBJ1-1, with 8 bases lining up with TRBD1. Germline CDR1 reads SGDLS; CDR2 reads YYNGEE. With 3 bases clipped from V and 5 bases from J, the junction kept 12 bases outside the gene matches. The length of the CDR3 is 16 residues. The CDR3 loop reads CASSGPWGQGATEAFF. DNA for the CDR3: TGTGCCAGCAGCGGCCCCTGGGGGCAGGGGGCTACTGAAGCTTTCTTT.

The V call is TRBV7-2, the J call TRBJ2-3, with 13 positions matching TRBD2. The germline V gene has CDR1 SGHTA and CDR2 FQGNSA. J gave up 3 bases and V 5 bases, and 8 bases lay outside the gene matches. The CDR3 is made up of 17 amino acids. Here the CDR3 DNA reads TGTGCCAGCAGCGGGTCGACTAGCGGGAGGAGGACAGATACGCAGTATTTT. It specifies CASSGSTSGRRTDTQYF. The variable domain in full, completed from reference TRBV7-2 and TRBJ2-3, reads GAGVSQSPSNKVTEKGKDVELRCDPISGHTALYWYRQSLGQGLEFLIYFQGNSAPDKSGLPSDRFSAERTGGSVSTLTIQRTQQEDSAVYLCASSGSTSGRRTDTQYFGPGTRLTVL.

The rearrangement joins TRBV18 to TRBJ1-3; D call uncertain. CDR1 is KGHSH, CDR2 LQKENI, per germline. V gave up 3 bases and J gave up 0 bases, with 6 bases separating them. This CDR3 is built from 14 residues. CDR3 region: CASSPAPSGNTIYF. Here the CDR3 DNA reads TGTGCCAGCTCACCGGCCCCCTCTGGAAACACCATATATTTT.

The chain joins TRBV7-8 to TRBJ2-3; D possibly corresponds to TRBD1 (6 bases). The germline V gene has CDR1 SGHVS and CDR2 FQNEAQ. V was trimmed by 5 bases and J by 0 bases, leaving 15 bases between them. The CDR3 length is 16 residues. CDR3 coding DNA: TGTGCCAGCAGCCCCTTCACAGGGATCAGCACAGATACGCAGTATTTT. The encoded protein is CASSPFTGISTDTQYF.

This chain connects TRBV14 to TRBJ2-5; the match to TRBD2 covers 9 bases. In germline, CDR1 is SGHDN, CDR2 FVKESK. V trimming: 1 base; J trimming: 5 bases; junction bases outside the gene matches: 5. The CDR3 spans 15 residues. The chain's CDR3 is CASSQAWREGETQYF. The CDR3 region has the DNA TGTGCCAGCAGCCAAGCCTGGCGGGAGGGTGAGACCCAGTACTTC. Together with reference TRBV14 and TRBJ2-5, the CDR3 gives the full variable domain: EAGVTQFPSHSVIEKGQTVTLRCDPISGHDNLYWYRRVMGKEIKFLLHFVKESKQDESGMPNNRFLAERTGGTYSTLKVQPAELEDSGVYFCASSQAWREGETQYFGPGTRLLVL.

V usage is TRBV2 and J usage is TRBJ1-1; a possible D gene is TRBD1 (6 bases). This CDR3 spans 14 amino acids. Trimming took 6 bases from V and 0 from J, leaving 11 bases between them. CDR1 is SNHLY, CDR2 FYNNEI, per germline. As DNA, the CDR3 is TGTGCCAGCAGCTACCGACAGGTGAACACTGAAGCTTTCTTT. Protein: CASSYRQVNTEAFF.

This chain uses TRBV4-3 with TRBJ1-3; D possibly corresponds to TRBD1 (5 bases). The V gene's germline CDR1 is LGHNA and CDR2 YSLEER. With 0 bases removed from V and 0 bases from J, the gap between germline ends came to 9 bases. The CDR3 covers 16 residues. CDR3 sequence: CASSQDGGSSGNTIYF. CDR3 nucleotide sequence: TGCGCCAGCAGCCAAGACGGGGGGAGCTCTGGAAACACCATATATTTT.

V and J are TRBV6-6 and TRBJ2-1; possibly TRBD2 for D (5 bases). Deletions cut 4 bases from V and 4 bases from J, with 11 bases between. Per the germline V gene, CDR1 is MNHNY and CDR2 is SVGAGI (reference sequence). CDR3 length equals 14 residues. The DNA of the CDR3 is TGTGCCAGCAGTTTAGCGTCTTTTTACAATGAGCAGTTCTTC. Protein sequence: CASSLASFYNEQFF.

This rearrangement joins TRBV19 to TRBJ1-6, with no clear D. The CDR3 totals 14 residues. Germline V gene sequence: CDR1 LNHDA, CDR2 SQIVND (reference sequence). V shed 7 bases and J shed 4 bases, with 11 bases lying between them. This CDR3 is CASNGPKYNSPLHF. The DNA for the CDR3 is TGTGCCAGTAATGGGCCGAAGTATAATTCACCCCTCCACTTT.

V usage is TRBV4-3 and J usage is TRBJ1-3; D gene uncertain. Germline V CDR1 and CDR2: LGHNA, YSLEER. The V end lost 1 base, the J end lost 0 bases, and 4 bases lay between the germline ends. The CDR3 spans 14 residues. CDR3 coding DNA: TGCGCCAGCAGCCAAGCCCGCTCTGGAAACACCATATATTTT. Protein sequence: CASSQARSGNTIYF.

This sequence joins TRBV5-3 and TRBJ2-2, with D unresolved. TRBV5-3 is an ORF, and what it does is uncertain. This CDR3 spans 13 amino acids. V was shortened by 6 bases and J by 4 bases, with 10 bases between the two germline ends. The CDR3 nucleotides read TGTGCCAGAACAGCGAACATCACCGGGGAGCTGTTTTTT. It yields the protein CARTANITGELFF.

This clone appeared a single time. The V and J genes are TRBV21-1 and TRBJ2-1; the D call TRBD2 from the table was never checked on the DNA. TRBV21-1 is a listed pseudogene. This CDR3 region has 13 residues. Here the CDR3 DNA reads TGTGCCAGCAGCAAAGGAGGGAAGTGGTCTCGGTTCTTC. Translation gives CASSKGGKWSRFF.